Listed here are 26 T cell receptor beta chains from one sample, sequenced in a study of T cell responses to AZD1222 COVID-19 vaccine. Sequencing was performed with immunoSEQ multiplex PCR; in TCRdb, only in-frame clones are kept and a portion is missing. The sample consists of more than 85,000 clones, approximately 90% of them appearing once. The input for sequencing was peripheral blood, taken on day 0 of AZD1222 vaccination. These receptors were obtained from an adult in good health.

The gene calls are TRBV18 and TRBJ1-2, with D possibly TRBD1 on 5 matching bases. With 4 bases removed from V and 8 bases from J, the gap between germline ends came to 14 bases. The CDR3 contains 13 residues. The germline gives CDR1 KGHSH, CDR2 LQKENI. The CDR3 here is CASSLPGRAGYTF. CDR3 sequence (DNA): TGTGCCAGCTCACTCCCAGGGAGGGCGGGCTACACCTTC. Full variable domain (rest looked up from reference TRBV18 and TRBJ1-2): NAGVMQNPRHLVRRRGQEARLRCSPMKGHSHVYWYRQLPEEGLKFMVYLQKENIIDESGMPKERFSAEFPKEGPSILRIQQVVRGDSAAYFCASSLPGRAGYTFGSGTRLTVV.

This rearrangement joins TRBV11-2 to TRBJ2-1, with D possibly matching TRBD2 (7 bases). Germline CDR1 reads SGHAT; CDR2 reads FQNNGV. This CDR3 is 15 amino acids long. The V end was cut by 6 bases, the J end by 6 bases, with 18 bases between. CDR3 region: CASSHRGAPGNEQFF. DNA for the CDR3: TGTGCCAGCAGTCATCGGGGGGCCCCAGGCAATGAGCAGTTCTTC. Full variable domain (outside the CDR3, taken from reference TRBV11-2 and TRBJ2-1): EAGVAQSPRYKIIEKRQSVAFWCNPISGHATLYWYQQILGQGPKLLIQFQNNGVVDDSQLPKDRFSAERLKGVDSTLKIQPAKLEDSAVYLCASSHRGAPGNEQFFGPGTRLTVL.

This clone was picked up one time. The chain employs TRBV30 and TRBJ2-7, with TRBD2 as a possible D gene (6 bases). The V gene's germline CDR1 is GTSNPN and CDR2 SVGIG (reference sequence). The CDR3 sequence is 14 residues long. The V end was cut by 0 bases, the J end by 3 bases, with 12 bases between. The CDR3 nucleotides read TGTGCCTGGAGTGTAGGAGCGGGCGACTACGAGCAGTACTTC. It codes for CAWSVGAGDYEQYF.

This clone has just one count. The genes are TRBV2 and TRBJ2-5; TRBD2 agrees at 8 bases. The CDR3 runs 17 residues. The V segment lost 0 bases and the J segment 2 bases; nucleotides outside the gene matches: 8. Germline V CDR1 and CDR2: SNHLY, FYNNEI. The CDR3 DNA follows: TGTGCCAGCAGTGAAGCCGGGGGGGGACGAATACAAGAGACCCAGTACTTC. Translating it yields CASSEAGGGRIQETQYF.

This clone was seen just once. This chain joins TRBV2 and TRBJ1-1; D is perhaps TRBD1 (5 bases). Trimming pared 1 base from V and 6 bases from J, leaving 18 bases between. Germline CDR1 is SNHLY and CDR2 is FYNNEI. CDR3 length: 16 amino acids. CDR3 protein: CASSEETKQLGAEAFF. As DNA, the CDR3 is TGTGCCAGCAGTGAAGAGACTAAACAACTAGGGGCTGAAGCTTTCTTT.

The chain combines TRBV11-2 with TRBJ2-7; D call uncertain. Trimming took 1 base from V and 4 from J, leaving 5 bases between them. The germline V gene has CDR1 SGHAT and CDR2 FQNNGV. CDR3 length: 12 residues. DNA for the CDR3: TGTGCCAGCAGCTTAGTCGTTTACGAGCAGTACTTC. Protein product: CASSLVVYEQYF.

This clone has a handful of counts. The chain has TRBV5-4 and TRBJ1-2, with 8 positions matching TRBD1. V lost 4 bases to trimming and J lost 8 bases; unmatched junction nucleotides: 16. The CDR3 consists of 16 residues. Germline V CDR1 and CDR2: SGHNT, YYREEE (reference sequence). The DNA for the CDR3 is TGTGCCAGCAGCATGCTCATACAGGGGGTTCTTGGGGGCTACACCTTC. Translation: CASSMLIQGVLGGYTF.

The chain combines TRBV6-2 or TRBV6-3 with TRBJ1-5; tentatively, D is TRBD1 (6 bases). Trimming cost V 2 bases and J 6 bases, with 11 bases left between them. The CDR3 has 14 amino acids. Germline loops: CDR1 MNHEY, CDR2 SVGEGT. CDR3: CASSYRGGRQPQHF. As DNA, the CDR3 is TGTGCCAGCAGTTACAGGGGGGGCCGTCAGCCCCAGCATTTT.

The chain links TRBV6-5 to TRBJ1-1; D call uncertain. V was shortened by 0 bases and J by 2 bases, with 4 bases between the two germline ends. The CDR3 is made up of 13 amino acids. CDR1 MNHEY and CDR2 SVGAGI come from the germline V gene. CDR3 bases: TGTGCCAGCAGTTACTCTGAAAACACTGAAGCTTTCTTT. This encodes CASSYSENTEAFF.

This clone occurred a few times. This chain links TRBV7-9 with TRBJ2-7; D is uncertain. V lost 2 bases and J lost 6, with 17 bases in between. The germline V gene has CDR1 SEHNR and CDR2 FQNEAQ (reference sequence). This CDR3 has 15 amino acids. CDR3 nucleotide sequence: TGTGCCAGCAGCTTAAGTCCCCCTCGGACCGGCGAGCAGTACTTC. Translated: CASSLSPPRTGEQYF.

The V and J genes are TRBV6-5 and TRBJ1-2, with 8 bases fitting TRBD1. Germline lookup yields CDR1 MNHEY and CDR2 SVGAGI. The CDR3 is 15 residues long. V dropped 5 bases and J dropped 4; count of bases not matched to a gene: 9. The CDR3 bases are TGTGCCAGCAGTAGAGGGGACAGGCCAATCTATGGCTACACCTTC. Translation: CASSRGDRPIYGYTF.

The chain is built from TRBV19 and TRBJ2-7; TRBD1 aligns across 10 bases. This CDR3 contains 14 residues. Germline-derived CDR1 and CDR2 are LNHDA and SQIVND (reference sequence). V shed 7 bases, J shed 0 bases, and the junction held 3 bases outside the gene matches. The CDR3 bases are TGTGCCAGTACCCGGACAGGGGGCTCCTACGAGCAGTACTTC. Its translation: CASTRTGGSYEQYF.

The V call is TRBV19, the J call TRBJ2-7; TRBD2 is a possible D gene (6 bases). CDR1 and CDR2 (germline): LNHDA, SQIVND (reference sequence). The V and J ends lost 6 bases and 0 bases respectively, with 9 bases between them. The CDR3 extends over 13 amino acids. CDR3 protein: CASRDGSSYEQYF. As DNA, the CDR3 is TGTGCCAGTAGGGACGGGAGCTCCTACGAGCAGTACTTC.

The chain combines TRBV5-5 with TRBJ1-5; D remains ambiguous. Between the trimmed V and J ends, which lost 4 bases and 1 base, there was a span of 12 bases. The CDR3 totals 15 residues. CDR1 is SGHKS and CDR2 is YYEKEE in the germline V gene (reference sequence). Written as DNA, the CDR3 is TGTGCCAGCAGCCCGTCGGGAGGGAGCAATCAGCCCCAGCATTTT. This codes for CASSPSGGSNQPQHF.

This chain joins TRBV3-1 (or the pseudogene TRBV3-2) and TRBJ1-3; D gene ambiguous. V was pared by 0 bases and J by 0 bases, with 9 bases between. CDR1 is LGHDT and CDR2 is YNNKEL in the germline V gene (reference sequence). CDR3 length equals 16 residues. The CDR3: CASSQEAGVSGNTIYF. The CDR3 nucleotides read TGTGCCAGCAGCCAAGAGGCCGGGGTCTCTGGAAACACCATATATTTT.

The chain recombines TRBV7-2 with TRBJ2-7; possibly TRBD2 for D (6 bases). The CDR3 has 15 residues. Trimming stripped 1 base from V and 0 bases from J, with 10 bases between. Per the germline V gene, CDR1 is SGHTA and CDR2 is FQGNSA. CDR3 DNA sequence: TGTGCCAGCAGCTTAGGGGACTCCTACTCCTACGAGCAGTACTTC. This translates into CASSLGDSYSYEQYF.

The CDR3 loop reads CASSPQTRTGELFF. The DNA of the CDR3 is TGTGCCAGCAGTCCCCAGACGAGGACCGGGGAGCTGTTTTTT. This chain links TRBV28 with TRBJ2-2, with D hard to call. CDR1 is MDHEN and CDR2 is SYDVKM in the germline V gene. CDR3 size: 14 residues. V was pared by 5 bases and J by 5 bases, with 12 bases between.

V and J are TRBV7-9 and TRBJ2-1, with D unclear. Trimming left V 5 bases short and J 2 bases short, with 7 bases between. Germline V gene lookup returns CDR1 SEHNR and CDR2 FQNEAQ (reference sequence). The CDR3 spans 13 residues. For the CDR3, the DNA is TGTGCCAGCAGCCGCAGCCCCTACAATGAGCAGTTCTTC. It encodes CASSRSPYNEQFF.

The V and J genes are TRBV10-3 and TRBJ1-1; D gene unclear. Germline CDR1 is ENHRY and CDR2 is SYGVKD. The CDR3 length is 13 residues. V lost 8 bases and J lost 3, with 13 bases in between. CDR3 in DNA: TGTGCCATCGGACTAGACCCTGACACTGAAGCTTTCTTT. It translates to CAIGLDPDTEAFF.

The chain has TRBV19 and TRBJ1-3; tentative D call: TRBD1 (5 bases). V lost 7 bases, J lost 0 bases, and 13 bases lay in between. CDR3 length: 15 residues. Germline CDR1 reads LNHDA; CDR2 reads SQIVND (reference sequence). CDR3 nucleotides: TGTGCCAGTAACTCTATCCAGGGCTCTGGAAACACCATATATTTT. Protein sequence: CASNSIQGSGNTIYF.

V gene TRBV5-1 combines with J gene TRBJ1-1; D ambiguous. The germline CDR1 and CDR2 sequences are SGHRS and YFSETQ. V lost 0 bases and J lost 5, with 8 bases in between. This CDR3 comprises 13 residues. The CDR3 DNA follows: TGCGCCAGCAGCTTGGGGGTCGGGACTGAAGCTTTCTTT. This codes for CASSLGVGTEAFF.

The chain is built from TRBV29-1 and TRBJ2-7, with D tentatively TRBD1 or TRBD2 (5 bases each). Germline CDR1 SQVTM, CDR2 ANQGSEA. The germline V and J ends were trimmed by 1 base and 9 bases, with 16 bases remaining between them. This CDR3 contains 13 residues. The CDR3, as DNA: TGCAGCGTTGAAGCACCCGTGGGGGAATGGCAGTACTTC. Its translation: CSVEAPVGEWQYF.

V gene TRBV5-1 combines with J gene TRBJ1-2; 8 bases agree with TRBD1. The CDR3 length is 14 residues. The germline V gene encodes CDR1 SGHRS and CDR2 YFSETQ. The V and J ends lost 4 bases and 4 bases, in that order; junction bases with no gene match: 6. The CDR3 region has the DNA TGCGCCAGCAGCCCGGACAGGGAGGGCTATGGCTACACCTTC. Residues: CASSPDREGYGYTF.

V and J are TRBV30 and TRBJ1-2, with no clear D. V dropped 6 bases and J dropped 8 bases, with 22 bases sitting between them. Germline V gene sequence: CDR1 GTSNPN, CDR2 SVGIG (reference sequence). The CDR3 extends over 14 amino acids. CDR3 DNA sequence: TGTGCCTGTGAGCCGAGGACTGACCTTATAGGCTACACCTTC. It translates to CACEPRTDLIGYTF.

V usage is TRBV5-5 and J usage is TRBJ1-3, with D possibly being TRBD1 (5 bases). This CDR3 has 14 amino acids. The V end lost 7 bases, the J end lost 0 bases, and 11 bases lay between the germline ends. Germline CDR1 reads SGHKS; CDR2 reads YYEKEE (reference sequence). The CDR3 bases are TGTGCCAGCTCCAGGGAGTACTCTGGAAACACCATATATTTT. Translated: CASSREYSGNTIYF.

V and J are TRBV4-1 and TRBJ1-1; tentative D call: TRBD1 (5 bases). The CDR3 is 15 amino acids. Trimming pared 5 bases from V and 6 bases from J, leaving 19 bases between. Germline CDR1 and CDR2: MGHRA and YSYEKL. The CDR3 DNA reads TGCGCCAGCAGCTTCGCCGGGACGCTAGGCCCTGAAGCTTTCTTT. Amino acid sequence: CASSFAGTLGPEAFF.